The present TCR beta chain was sequenced within a study of blood T cell repertoires in COVID-19. Sequencing was performed with immunoSEQ multiplex PCR; in TCRdb, only in-frame clones are kept and a portion is missing. The table has 150,000 to 200,000 clones, about 93% seen once; the top ten hold 3.5% to 5%. Specimen: peripheral blood. This TCR derives from a woman in her 50s with acute or convalescent COVID-19.

CDR3 loop: CASSQKTGPYEQYF. CDR3 DNA: TGTGCCAGCAGCCAAAAGACAGGTCCCTACGAGCAGTACTTC. This chain links TRBV7-2 with TRBJ2-7; perhaps TRBD1 as D (6 bases). The CDR3 length is 14 residues. Between the trimmed V and J ends, which lost 5 bases and 2 bases, there was a span of 13 bases. Germline loops: CDR1 SGHTA, CDR2 FQGNSA.